The entry below gives a single TCR beta chain sequence along with its context. Its antigen is unknown. The study assayed 100,000 or so TCR templates per sample. Method: immunoSEQ multiplex PCR; TCRdb's copy keeps in-frame clones and lacks some. The sample gives about 110,000 clones, around 90% of which show up once; 1% to 1.5% is in the top ten. The data originate from a study of siplizumab effects on memory and regulatory T cells. Study results and caveats: Mappable CD4+ clones that were alloreactive averaged about 63% Treg-derived with siplizumab versus 26.9% in controls. No functional test confirmed suppression by proliferating siplizumab-culture Tregs. Alloreactive sequences traceable to unstimulated CD4+ memory cells declined significantly under siplizumab.

The CDR3 has 14 residues. Trimming removed 6 bases from V and 1 base from J, with 13 bases in between. Looked up from germline, CDR1 is SNHLY and CDR2 is FYNNEI. The sequence came from a human donor in good health. Source material: CD4+ T cells sorted from blood. This chain uses TRBV2 with TRBJ2-7, with a possible D match to TRBD2 (5 bases). The CDR3, as DNA: TGTGCCAGCAGGCGGACTTTCCTATCCTACGAGCAGTACTTC. Protein product: CASRRTFLSYEQYF.